Shown below are 22 T cell receptor beta chains from a single sample sequenced in a study of CD8+CD57+ T cells in acquired aplastic anemia. Genomic DNA, serving as template, underwent TCR beta VDJ and CDR3 profiling. TCRdb redid the calling of the reads with MiXCR, one entry per CDR3 protein. The sample lists some 200,000 distinct CDR3 sequences, around 47% seen once, with 9.7% in the top ten. Flow cytometry had shown expanded CD8+CD57+ cells in the patients chosen for sequencing. Sample: sorted CD4+, CD8+, or CD8+CD57+ T cells (not recorded which) from PBMCs. The receptors come from a human donor with aplastic anemia.

As for this clonotype: It is unclear where the CDR3 begins or ends on the DNA, so no DNA is shown, and the CDR3 is as TCRdb lists it. The chain recombines TRBV29-1 with TRBJ2-3; the table's D call of TRBD2 was not tested on the DNA. Germline V gene data show CDR1 as SQVTM and CDR2 as ANQGSEA. The CDR3 spans 16 residues, counting both ends. The CDR3 here is CSVAGGIAGDRDTRYF.

Notes on this clonotype: A much larger clone differs by one base, so this may be a read error. The chain combines TRBV7-2 with TRBJ1-2; weak D call: TRBD1 (6 bases). The CDR3 totals 14 residues. Per germline, CDR1 SGHTA and CDR2 FQGNSA. The CDR3: CASSQDKSRGSYAF. The CDR3 DNA reads TGTGCCAGCAGCCAAGATAAATCCAGGGGTAGCTACGCCTTC.

V and J are TRBV29-1 and TRBJ2-1; 11 bases are shared with TRBD1. Germline loops: CDR1 SQVTM, CDR2 ANQGSEA. This CDR3 has 14 amino acids. The J segment lost 10 bases and the V segment lost 3 bases, leaving 8 bases of the junction unmatched. CDR3 in amino acids: CSVEGQGGTLEQFF. CDR3 sequence (DNA): TGCAGCGTTGAGGGACAGGGGGGGACACTCGAGCAGTTCTTC.

The J gene is TRBJ2-7, the V gene TRBV10-3; 7 bases map to TRBD2. V lost 6 bases, J lost 0 bases, and 8 bases stayed unmatched. This CDR3 spans 15 amino acids. CDR1 ENHRY and CDR2 SYGVKD come from the germline V gene. CDR3 sequence reads: CAISGIRGDSYEQYF. The CDR3 DNA is TGTGCCATCAGCGGAATTCGGGGGGACTCCTACGAGCAGTACTTC.

This clonotype came up many times. V is TRBV5-1 and J is TRBJ1-1; 8 bases match TRBD1. The trim removed 4 bases at V and 8 bases at J, leaving 13 bases unmatched. Per the germline V gene, CDR1 is SGHRS and CDR2 is YFSETQ. The CDR3 contains 15 residues. The CDR3 nucleotides read TGCGCCAGCAGCCCCCTTCAGGGGGCAAGCGGCGAAGCTTTCTTT. This sequence encodes CASSPLQGASGEAFF.

Remarks on this clonotype: This may stem from a read error, because a much larger clone lies one nucleotide away. The chain has TRBV12-5 and TRBJ2-2; 11 bases fit TRBD2. This CDR3 contains 16 residues. The germline V gene encodes CDR1 LGHNT and CDR2 FRNRAP. The CDR3 nucleotides read TGTGCTAGTAGTTTGTCGTTAGCGGGAGGGACCGGGGAGCTGTTTTTT. Its translation: CASSLSLAGGTGELFF.

This chain links TRBV5-1 with TRBJ2-2, with D perhaps TRBD1 or TRBD2 (5 bases each). Germline V gives CDR1 SGHRS, CDR2 YFSETQ. V dropped 0 bases and J dropped 4 bases, with 10 bases sitting between them. The CDR3 runs to 15 residues. CDR3 nucleotide sequence: TGCGCCAGCAGCTTGGGGGGACCACCCACCGGGGAGCTGTTTTTT. Its translation is CASSLGGPPTGELFF.

This clonotype was seen a few times. The J gene is TRBJ1-1, the V gene TRBV7-8, with D tentatively TRBD1 (6 bases). CDR3 length equals 12 residues. Trimming left V 0 bases short and J 7 bases short, with 6 bases between. Germline CDR1 SGHVS, CDR2 FQNEAQ. The CDR3 nucleotides read TGTGCCAGCAGCTTAGCGACAGGTGAAGCTTTCTTT. It translates to CASSLATGEAFF.

The genes are TRBV6-1 and TRBJ2-5; 7 bases are shared with TRBD1. The CDR3 spans 14 residues. Losses at the gene ends were 7 bases for V and 2 bases for J; bases not matched to a gene: 7. Germline V CDR1 and CDR2: MNHNS, SASEGT. The CDR3 is CASNTGTEQETQYF. The CDR3 DNA is TGTGCCAGCAATACTGGGACAGAACAAGAGACCCAGTACTTC.

The chain joins TRBV10-1 to TRBJ1-3, with D hard to call. The germline V gene has CDR1 WNHNN and CDR2 SYGVQD (reference sequence). The CDR3 consists of 15 residues. Trimming took 8 bases from V and 1 from J, leaving 15 bases between them. The CDR3 region is CASQDFRGSGNTIYF. The DNA for the CDR3 is TGCGCCAGCCAGGACTTCCGAGGGTCTGGAAACACCATATATTTT.

This clonotype was counted many times. The chain carries TRBV20-1 and TRBJ2-7, with 11 bases fitting TRBD2. Germline V gene lookup returns CDR1 DFQATT and CDR2 SNEGSKA (reference sequence). The CDR3 runs to 17 residues. The ends lost 0 bases at V and 4 bases at J; junction bases unmatched: 11. In DNA form, the CDR3 reads TGCAGTGCTAGAGATCGGGGTAGCGGGAGGGCCGGGTACGAGCAGTACTTC. Protein sequence: CSARDRGSGRAGYEQYF.

The J gene is TRBJ2-7, the V gene TRBV24-1, with 8 bases matching TRBD1. The ends lost 4 bases at V and 5 bases at J; junction bases unmatched: 12. The CDR3 extends over 16 amino acids. CDR1 is KGHDR and CDR2 is SFDVKD in the germline V gene. The CDR3 nucleotides are TGTGCCACCAGTGACCGGACAGGGAATGTTTTGGACGAGCAGTACTTC. The encoded protein is CATSDRTGNVLDEQYF.

V and J are TRBV10-3 and TRBJ1-6; 12 bases map to TRBD1. Germline lookup yields CDR1 ENHRY and CDR2 SYGVKD. This CDR3 is 15 amino acids long. Germline trimming cut 6 bases from V and 7 bases from J; bases unmatched to any gene: 4. Here the CDR3 reads CAIRGTGGTNSPLHF. The CDR3 bases are TGTGCCATCAGGGGGACAGGGGGCACGAATTCACCCCTCCACTTT.

Regarding this clonotype: One base away lies a much larger clone, so this may be a sequencing read error. Here the CDR3 DNA reads TGTGCCAGCAGTTCCACGGGGTTGTTAACCGGGGAGCTGTTTTTT. It encodes CASSSTGLLTGELFF. V usage is TRBV12-3 or TRBV12-4 and J usage is TRBJ2-2; TRBD2 might be the D (5 bases). V was shortened by 4 bases and J by 5 bases, with 14 bases between the two germline ends. The CDR3 covers 15 residues.

V is TRBV12-3 or TRBV12-4 and J is TRBJ2-7; 7 bases map to TRBD1. V shed 3 bases and J 2 bases; nucleotides not matched to a gene: 4. The CDR3 covers 14 residues. The CDR3 reads CASSFDRVAYEQYF. The CDR3 nucleotides are TGTGCCAGCAGTTTTGACAGGGTGGCCTACGAGCAGTACTTC.

In its sample, this clonotype was seen many times. This chain joins TRBV7-9 and TRBJ2-5; D is perhaps TRBD2 (7 bases). CDR1 and CDR2 (germline): SEHNR, FQNEAQ (reference sequence). Trimming took 1 base from V and 4 from J, leaving 13 bases between them. The CDR3 runs to 15 residues. This CDR3 is CASSLGGGGAETQYF. The CDR3 region has the DNA TGTGCCAGCAGCTTAGGTGGAGGGGGGGCAGAGACCCAGTACTTC.

This chain connects TRBV4-1 to TRBJ1-1; no clear D gene. The ends were cut back, 2 bases at V and 2 bases at J, with 9 bases in the middle. The CDR3 runs 14 residues. The germline V gene encodes CDR1 MGHRA and CDR2 YSYEKL. The CDR3 bases are TGCGCCAGCAGCCAAATGCAGGCTAACACTGAAGCTTTCTTT. Residues: CASSQMQANTEAFF.

In the case of this clonotype: It may be a read error: a sequence one base away is much more abundant. The chain is built from TRBV11-3 and TRBJ2-3, with D possibly being TRBD1 (7 bases). The CDR3 has 14 residues. From germline, CDR1 is SGHNT and CDR2 YENEEA. The CDR3 DNA is TGTGCCAGCAGCTTACCTGGGGGGACAGAAACGCAGTATTTT. It codes for CASSLPGGTETQYF.

The V gene is TRBV9, the J gene TRBJ2-1; D possibly uses TRBD1 or TRBD2 (6 bases each). Germline CDR1 reads SGDLS; CDR2 reads YYNGEE. The V gene lost 0 bases and the J gene lost 6 bases, with 19 bases spanning the gap. CDR3 length equals 17 residues. In DNA form, the CDR3 reads TGTGCCAGCAGCGTAGCGGGGGCCCAGATGAACGGCAATGAGCAGTTCTTC. It specifies CASSVAGAQMNGNEQFF.

The rearrangement links TRBV2 to TRBJ2-1; 11 positions agree with TRBD2. This CDR3 spans 15 amino acids. The junction had 3 bases not matched to a gene; V was cut back by 4 bases and J by 4 bases. The V gene's germline CDR1 is SNHLY and CDR2 FYNNEI. The DNA of the CDR3 is TGTGCCAGCAGTGGGACTAGCGGGCCTTACAATGAGCAGTTCTTC. As protein: CASSGTSGPYNEQFF.

This clonotype occurred a few times. This sequence joins TRBV2 and TRBJ2-2, with D possibly being TRBD2 (6 bases). With 7 bases removed from V and 7 bases from J, the gap between germline ends came to 13 bases. Germline V lookup: CDR1 SNHLY, CDR2 FYNNEI. This CDR3 region has 13 residues. CDR3: CASTEGDGGELFF. CDR3 nucleotides: TGTGCCAGCACGGAGGGCGACGGCGGGGAGCTGTTTTTT.

This clonotype was observed many times. The chain employs TRBV5-1 and TRBJ2-3; D may correspond to TRBD1 or TRBD2 (5 bases each). Germline assignment: CDR1 SGHRS and CDR2 YFSETQ. The V end was cut by 4 bases, the J end by 0 bases, with 6 bases between. This CDR3 contains 13 residues. The CDR3: CASSEGSTDTQYF. The CDR3 bases are TGCGCCAGCAGCGAGGGGAGCACAGATACGCAGTATTTT.